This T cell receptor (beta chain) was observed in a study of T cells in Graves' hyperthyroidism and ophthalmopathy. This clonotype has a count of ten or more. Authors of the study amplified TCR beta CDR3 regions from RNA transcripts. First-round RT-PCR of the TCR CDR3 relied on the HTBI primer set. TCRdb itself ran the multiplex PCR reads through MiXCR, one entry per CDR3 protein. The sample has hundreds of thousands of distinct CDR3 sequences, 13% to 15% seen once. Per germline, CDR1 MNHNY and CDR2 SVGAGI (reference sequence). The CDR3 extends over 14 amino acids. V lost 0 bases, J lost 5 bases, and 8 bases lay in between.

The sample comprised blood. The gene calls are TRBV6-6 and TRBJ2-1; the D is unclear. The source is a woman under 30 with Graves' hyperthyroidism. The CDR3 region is CASSYSRRNNEQFF. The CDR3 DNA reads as TGTGCCAGCAGTTACTCGAGACGGAACAATGAGCAGTTCTTC.